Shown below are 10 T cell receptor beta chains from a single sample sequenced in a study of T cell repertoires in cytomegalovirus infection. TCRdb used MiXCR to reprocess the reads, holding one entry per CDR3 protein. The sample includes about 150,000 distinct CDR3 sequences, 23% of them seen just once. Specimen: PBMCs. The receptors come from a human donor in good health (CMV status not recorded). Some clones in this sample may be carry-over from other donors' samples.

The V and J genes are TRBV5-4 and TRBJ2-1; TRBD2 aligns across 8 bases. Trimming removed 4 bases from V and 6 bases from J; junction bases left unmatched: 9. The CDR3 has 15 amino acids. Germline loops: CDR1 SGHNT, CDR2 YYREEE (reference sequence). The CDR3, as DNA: TGTGCCAGCAGCGTCCCCGGGACTAGTGGCAATGAGCAGTTCTTC. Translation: CASSVPGTSGNEQFF.

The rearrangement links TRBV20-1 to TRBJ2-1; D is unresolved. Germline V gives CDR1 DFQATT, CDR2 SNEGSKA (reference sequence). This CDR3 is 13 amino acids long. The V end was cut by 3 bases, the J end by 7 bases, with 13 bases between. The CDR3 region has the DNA TGCAGTGCTAGGGTAGGGTTCCGGAATGAGCAGTTCTTC. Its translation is CSARVGFRNEQFF.

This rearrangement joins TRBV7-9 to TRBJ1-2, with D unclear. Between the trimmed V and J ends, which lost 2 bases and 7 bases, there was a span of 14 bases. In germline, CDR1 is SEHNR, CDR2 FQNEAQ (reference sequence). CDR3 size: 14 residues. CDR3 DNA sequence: TGTGCCAGCAGCTTACAAGCCCCAGGTTCTGGCTACACCTTC. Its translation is CASSLQAPGSGYTF.

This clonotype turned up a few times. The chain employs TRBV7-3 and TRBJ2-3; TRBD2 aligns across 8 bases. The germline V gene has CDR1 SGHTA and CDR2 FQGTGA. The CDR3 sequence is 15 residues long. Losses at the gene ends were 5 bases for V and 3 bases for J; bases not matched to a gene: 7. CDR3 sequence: CASSPSGSRTDTQYF. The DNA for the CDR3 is TGTGCCAGCAGCCCGAGCGGGAGTAGAACAGATACGCAGTATTTT.

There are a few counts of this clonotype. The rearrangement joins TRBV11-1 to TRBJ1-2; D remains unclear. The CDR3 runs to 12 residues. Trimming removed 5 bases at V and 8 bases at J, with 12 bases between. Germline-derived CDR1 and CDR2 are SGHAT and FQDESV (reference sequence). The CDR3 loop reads CASSHQKSGYTF. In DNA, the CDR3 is TGTGCCAGCAGCCACCAGAAGTCCGGCTACACCTTC.

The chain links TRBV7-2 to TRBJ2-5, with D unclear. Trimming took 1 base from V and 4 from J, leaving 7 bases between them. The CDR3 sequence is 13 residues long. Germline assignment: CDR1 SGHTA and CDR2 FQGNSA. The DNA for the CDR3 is TGTGCCAGCAGCTTAGGACCGGGAGAGACCCAGTACTTC. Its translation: CASSLGPGETQYF.

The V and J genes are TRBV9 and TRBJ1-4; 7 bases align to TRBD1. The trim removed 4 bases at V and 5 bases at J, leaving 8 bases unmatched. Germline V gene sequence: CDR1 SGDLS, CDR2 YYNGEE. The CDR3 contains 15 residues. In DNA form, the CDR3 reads TGTGCCAGCAGCCCAACCGGGACAGCGAATGAAAAACTGTTTTTT. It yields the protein CASSPTGTANEKLFF. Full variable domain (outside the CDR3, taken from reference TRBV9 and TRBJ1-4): DSGVTQTPKHLITATGQRVTLRCSPRSGDLSVYWYQQSLDQGLQFLIQYYNGEERAKGNILERFSAQQFPDLHSELNLSSLELGDSALYFCASSPTGTANEKLFFGSGTQLSVL.

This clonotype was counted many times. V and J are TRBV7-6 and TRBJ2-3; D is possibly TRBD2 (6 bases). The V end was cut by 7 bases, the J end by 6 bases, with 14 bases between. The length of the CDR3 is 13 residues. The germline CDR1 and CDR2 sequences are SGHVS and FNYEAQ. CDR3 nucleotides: TGTGCCAGCACCGTAGCCGGAGGGGATACGCAGTATTTT. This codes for CASTVAGGDTQYF.

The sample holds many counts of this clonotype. The CDR3 spells CASSLVRFTGELFF. The CDR3 nucleotides read TGTGCCAGCAGCTTAGTCAGGTTCACCGGGGAGCTGTTTTTT. The chain recombines TRBV7-8 with TRBJ2-2; D is uncertain. V lost 1 base and J 4 bases, leaving 7 bases between the germline ends. Germline values: CDR1 SGHVS, CDR2 FQNEAQ. The CDR3 length is 14 residues. The full variable domain, in which reference TRBV7-8 and TRBJ2-2 provide the parts outside the CDR3, is GAGVSQSPRYKVAKRGQDVALRCDPISGHVSLFWYQQALGQGPEFLTYFQNEAQLDKSGLPSDRFFAERPEGSVSTLKIQRTQQEDSAVYLCASSLVRFTGELFFGEGSRLTVL.

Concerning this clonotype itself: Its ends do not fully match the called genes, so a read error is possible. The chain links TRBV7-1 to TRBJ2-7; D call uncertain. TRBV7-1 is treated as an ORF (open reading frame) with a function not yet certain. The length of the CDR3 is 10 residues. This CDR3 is CASSSQSAHF. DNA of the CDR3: TGTGCCAGCAGCTCCCAGTCAGCCCACTTC.